This T cell receptor beta chain was identified in a study of beta chain features in type 1 diabetes. The CDR3 extends over 15 amino acids. J lost 2 bases, V lost 6 bases, and 9 bases had no gene match. From germline, CDR1 is PRHDT and CDR2 FYEKMQ (reference sequence). Expressed TCRB transcripts were sequenced after all isolated RNA was converted to cDNA. Using immunoSEQ multiplex PCR, the repertoire was profiled, and TCRdb retains in-frame clones only, with some absent. This sample yields around 250,000 clones, of which 68% are seen a single time; about 0.051% belongs to the top ten. Sequenced input: naive CD4+ T cells from blood. This clonotype was obtained from a man aged 25 to 40 in good health. V and J are TRBV13 and TRBJ2-7, with 8 bases fitting TRBD2. CDR3 in amino acids: CASRAPGLVTYEQYF. The CDR3 DNA reads as TGTGCCAGCAGGGCACCGGGACTAGTGACCTACGAGCAGTACTTC.